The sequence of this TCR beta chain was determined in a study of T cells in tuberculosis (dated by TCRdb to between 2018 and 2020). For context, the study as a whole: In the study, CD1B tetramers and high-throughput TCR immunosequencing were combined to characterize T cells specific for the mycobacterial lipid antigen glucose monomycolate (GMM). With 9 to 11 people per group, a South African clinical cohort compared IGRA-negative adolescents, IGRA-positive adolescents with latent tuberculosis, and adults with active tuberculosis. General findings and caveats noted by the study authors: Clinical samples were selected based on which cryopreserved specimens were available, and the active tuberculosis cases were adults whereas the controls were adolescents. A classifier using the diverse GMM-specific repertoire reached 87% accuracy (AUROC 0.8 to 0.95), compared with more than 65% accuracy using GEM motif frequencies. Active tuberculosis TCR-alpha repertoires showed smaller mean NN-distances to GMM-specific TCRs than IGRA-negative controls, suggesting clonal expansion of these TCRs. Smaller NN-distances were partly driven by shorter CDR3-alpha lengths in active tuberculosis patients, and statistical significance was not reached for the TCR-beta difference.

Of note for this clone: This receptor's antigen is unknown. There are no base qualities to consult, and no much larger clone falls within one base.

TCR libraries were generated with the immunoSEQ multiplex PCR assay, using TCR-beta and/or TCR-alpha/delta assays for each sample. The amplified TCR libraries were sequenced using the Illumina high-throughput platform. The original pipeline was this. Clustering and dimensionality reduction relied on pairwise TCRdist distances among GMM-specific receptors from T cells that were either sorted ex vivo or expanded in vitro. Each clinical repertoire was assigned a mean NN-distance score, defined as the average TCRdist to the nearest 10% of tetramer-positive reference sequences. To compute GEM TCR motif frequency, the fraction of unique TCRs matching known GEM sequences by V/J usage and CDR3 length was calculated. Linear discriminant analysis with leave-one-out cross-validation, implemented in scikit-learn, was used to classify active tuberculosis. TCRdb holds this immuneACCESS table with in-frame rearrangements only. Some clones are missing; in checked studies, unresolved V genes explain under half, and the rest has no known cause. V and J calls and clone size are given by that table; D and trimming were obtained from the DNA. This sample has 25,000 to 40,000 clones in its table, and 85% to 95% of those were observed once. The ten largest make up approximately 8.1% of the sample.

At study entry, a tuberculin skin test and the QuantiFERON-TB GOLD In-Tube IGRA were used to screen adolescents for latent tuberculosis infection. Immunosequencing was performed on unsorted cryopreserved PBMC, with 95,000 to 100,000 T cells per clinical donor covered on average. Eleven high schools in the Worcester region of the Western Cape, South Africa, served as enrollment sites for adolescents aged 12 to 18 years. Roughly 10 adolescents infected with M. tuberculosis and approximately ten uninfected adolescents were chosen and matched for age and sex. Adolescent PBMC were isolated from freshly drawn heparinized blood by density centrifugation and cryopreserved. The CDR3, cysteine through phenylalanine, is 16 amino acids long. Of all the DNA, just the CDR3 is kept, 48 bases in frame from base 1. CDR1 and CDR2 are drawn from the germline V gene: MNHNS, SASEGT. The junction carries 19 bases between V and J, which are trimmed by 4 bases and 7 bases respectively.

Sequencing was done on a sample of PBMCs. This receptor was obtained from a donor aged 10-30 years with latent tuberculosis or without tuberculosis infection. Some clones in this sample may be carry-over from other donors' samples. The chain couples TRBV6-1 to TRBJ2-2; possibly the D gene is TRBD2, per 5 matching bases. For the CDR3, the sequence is CASSVSGSQVNGELFF. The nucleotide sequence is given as TGTGCCAGCAGTGTCTCGGGGTCTCAGGTCAACGGGGAGCTGTTTTTT.